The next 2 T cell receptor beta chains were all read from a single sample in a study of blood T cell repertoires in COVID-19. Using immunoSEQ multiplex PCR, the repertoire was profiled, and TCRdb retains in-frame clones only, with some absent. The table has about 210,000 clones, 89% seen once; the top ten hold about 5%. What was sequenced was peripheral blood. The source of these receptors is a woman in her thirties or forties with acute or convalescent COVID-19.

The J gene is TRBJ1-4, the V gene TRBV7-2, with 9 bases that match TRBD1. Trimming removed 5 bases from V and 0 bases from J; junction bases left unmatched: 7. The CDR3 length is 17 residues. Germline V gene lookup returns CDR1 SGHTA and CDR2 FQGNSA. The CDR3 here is CASSPGQGSATNEKLFF. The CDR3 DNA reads TGTGCCAGCAGCCCGGGACAGGGCTCTGCAACTAATGAAAAACTGTTTTTT.

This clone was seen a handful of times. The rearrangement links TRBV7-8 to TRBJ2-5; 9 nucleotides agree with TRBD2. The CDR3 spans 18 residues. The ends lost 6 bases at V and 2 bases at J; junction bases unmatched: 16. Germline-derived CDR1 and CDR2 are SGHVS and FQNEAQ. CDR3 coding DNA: TGTGCCAGCAGACCTGGGACTAGCACGGGGGTTAGGCAAGAGACCCAGTACTTC. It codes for CASRPGTSTGVRQETQYF.